This paragraph reports one TCR beta chain. Its cognate antigen is unknown. Healthy Caucasians supplied all donations. Each CDR3 protein gets one entry after TCRdb re-called the 5' RACE reads with MiXCR. The sample holds some 300,000 distinct CDR3 sequences, around an eighth seen once. The data originate from a study of identical twins. Findings and limits, study-wide: The abundant beta clonotypes from cord blood had fewer insertions, and memory repertoires had none of this.

J was trimmed by 1 base and V by 7 bases; bases with no gene match: 8. CDR1 is SNHLY, CDR2 FYNNEI, per germline. The CDR3 contains 15 residues. The sample was also reused in another study, on yellow fever vaccine responses in identical twins.

The sample comprised CD8+ T cells sorted from blood. This sequence joins TRBV2 and TRBJ2-5; 8 bases line up with TRBD2. This receptor was taken from a woman between 18 and 29 years old in good health. The CDR3 sequence is CASNVRGGPQETQYF. The CDR3, as DNA: TGTGCCAGCAACGTCCGCGGGGGGCCCCAAGAGACCCAGTACTTC.